The rows below give T cell receptor beta chains drawn from one sample of a study of cytomegalovirus exposure and HLA in healthy donors. Profiling relied on immunoSEQ multiplex PCR, and the TCRdb table lists in-frame clones only, not all of them. The sample holds about 170,000 clones, under 85% seen once. The sample was PBMCs. The receptors stem from a female donor in good health and CMV-seronegative. Both conserved end residues are trimmed from each CDR3. Clone size is not always given. Where it is, it says once, few, many or a class for expanded clones.

length: 12; J: TRBJ1-1; size: NA; V: TRBV27; CDR3: ASSPETGVTEAF
length: 13; J: TRBJ1-3; size: NA; V: TRBV7-9; CDR3: ASSFWDRQGNTIY
length: 15; J: TRBJ2-1; size: NA; V: TRBV4-1; CDR3: ASSLRGAGGSYNEQF
length: 12; J: TRBJ2-3; size: NA; V: TRBV21-1; CDR3: ASSPGLAGAERY
length: 16; J: TRBJ2-1; size: once; V: TRBV5-1; CDR3: ASSLVGGSGGAYNEQF
length: 14; J: TRBJ2-7; size: NA; V: TRBV6-6; CDR3: ASSPGTGGLGYEQY
length: 13; J: TRBJ2-1; size: NA; V: TRBV19; CDR3: ASSLPEGAYNEQF
length: 14; J: TRBJ1-4; size: NA; V: TRBV6-5; CDR3: ASSYSSLATNGKLF
length: 14; J: TRBJ1-1; size: NA; V: TRBV12-5; CDR3: ASGSTGGGGVTEAF
length: 13; J: TRBJ2-1; size: NA; V: TRBV1; CDR3: TSSQERREDCEQF
length: 16; J: TRBJ2-7; size: NA; V: TRBV18; CDR3: ASSPDDLFRDFGGEQY
length: 12; J: TRBJ2-5; size: NA; V: TRBV4-3; CDR3: ASSRRHQQETQY
length: 14; J: TRBJ1-2; size: NA; V: TRBV27; CDR3: ASSLSVRGGSYGYT
length: 13; J: TRBJ2-5; size: NA; V: TRBV15; CDR3: ATRPTGTNQETQY
length: 11; J: TRBJ1-2; size: NA; V: TRBV14; CDR3: ASSQGASNGYT
length: 11; J: TRBJ2-1; size: NA; V: TRBV5-6; CDR3: ASSPGEGPEQF
length: 12; J: TRBJ1-2; size: NA; V: TRBV5-1; CDR3: ASSPYRDDYGYT
length: 12; J: TRBJ1-4; size: few; V: TRBV5-1; CDR3: ASSLGQLMKNCF
length: 13; J: TRBJ2-3; size: NA; V: TRBV2; CDR3: ASSPTGGQADTQY
length: 14; J: TRBJ1-1; size: once; V: TRBV4-1; CDR3: ASSPGQGDQASEAF
length: 14; J: TRBJ2-2; size: few; V: TRBV29-1; CDR3: SVVWVGKENTGELF
length: 13; J: TRBJ1-5; size: once; V: TRBV28; CDR3: ASSSYRDSNQPQH
length: 13; J: TRBJ1-2; size: NA; V: TRBV28; CDR3: ASSSPARVNYGYT
length: 12; J: TRBJ1-3; size: NA; V: TRBV7-9; CDR3: ASSPTGGGNTIY
length: 11; J: TRBJ1-2; size: few; V: TRBV9; CDR3: ASSLRQGYGYT
length: 17; J: TRBJ2-3; size: NA; V: TRBV10-2; CDR3: ASTSSGTSGRIGTDTQY
length: 14; J: TRBJ2-3; size: NA; V: TRBV28; CDR3: ASSLSRAGGADTQY
length: 13; J: TRBJ2-4; size: NA; V: TRBV7-9; CDR3: ASSLEQTGKNIQY
length: 11; J: TRBJ1-1; size: NA; V: TRBV10-3; CDR3: ATRATLNTEAF
length: 12; J: TRBJ2-1; size: NA; V: TRBV2; CDR3: ASSPRVADNEQF
length: 15; J: TRBJ2-3; size: NA; V: TRBV13; CDR3: ASSSGLAGGSTDTQY
length: 10; J: TRBJ2-7; size: NA; V: TRBV7-9; CDR3: SSSSPTYGEY
length: 15; J: TRBJ2-5; size: once; V: TRBV28; CDR3: ASSSLPRLAGEETQY